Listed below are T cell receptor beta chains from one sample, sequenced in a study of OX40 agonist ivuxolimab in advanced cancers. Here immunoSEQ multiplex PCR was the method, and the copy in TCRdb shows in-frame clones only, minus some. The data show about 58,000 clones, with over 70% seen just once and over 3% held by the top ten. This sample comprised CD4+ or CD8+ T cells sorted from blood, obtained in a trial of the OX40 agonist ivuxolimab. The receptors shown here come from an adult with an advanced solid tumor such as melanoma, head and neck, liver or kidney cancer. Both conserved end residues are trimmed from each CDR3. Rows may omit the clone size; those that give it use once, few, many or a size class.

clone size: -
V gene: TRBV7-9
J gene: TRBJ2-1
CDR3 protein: ASRYRLAGGDRNNEQF

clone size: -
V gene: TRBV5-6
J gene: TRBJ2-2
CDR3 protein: ASSSRLAGYTGELF

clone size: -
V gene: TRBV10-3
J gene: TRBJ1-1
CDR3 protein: AIRTQTGNAEAF

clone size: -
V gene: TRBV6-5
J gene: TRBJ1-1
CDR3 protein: ASSYLGHLNTEAF

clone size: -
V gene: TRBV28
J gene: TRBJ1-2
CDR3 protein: ASRGQGAAGGYT

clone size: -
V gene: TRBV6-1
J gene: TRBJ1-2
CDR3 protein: ASSAGQGHGYT

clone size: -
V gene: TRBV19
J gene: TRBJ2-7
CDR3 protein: ASSSQGNLDEQY

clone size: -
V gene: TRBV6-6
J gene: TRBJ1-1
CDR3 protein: ASRNRGNTEAF

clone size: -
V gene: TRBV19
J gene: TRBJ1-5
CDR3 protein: ASIGRDSYQPQH

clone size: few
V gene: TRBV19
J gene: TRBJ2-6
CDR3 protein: ASSGLAGLLSGANVLT

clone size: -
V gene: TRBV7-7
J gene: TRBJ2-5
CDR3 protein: ASSLGGFAETQY

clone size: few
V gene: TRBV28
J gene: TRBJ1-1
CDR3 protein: ASSSNTEAF

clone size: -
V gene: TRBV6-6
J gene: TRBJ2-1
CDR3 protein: ASSQPGSGSWDEQF

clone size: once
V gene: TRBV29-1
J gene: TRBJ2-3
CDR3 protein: SVAFLVSDTQY

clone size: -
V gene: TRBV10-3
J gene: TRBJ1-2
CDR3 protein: AISGGILDYGYT

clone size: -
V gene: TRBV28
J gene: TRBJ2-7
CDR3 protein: ASSLEGTAGEQY

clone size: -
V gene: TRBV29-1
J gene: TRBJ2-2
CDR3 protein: SVNSNTGELF

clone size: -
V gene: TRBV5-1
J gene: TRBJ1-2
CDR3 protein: ASSLDTTGDLHGYT

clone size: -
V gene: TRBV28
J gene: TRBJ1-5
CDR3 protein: ASSRDSSNQPQH

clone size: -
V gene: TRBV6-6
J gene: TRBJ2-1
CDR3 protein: ASRKSGSDNEQF

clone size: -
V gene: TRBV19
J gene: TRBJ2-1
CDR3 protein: ASSIEHGEQF

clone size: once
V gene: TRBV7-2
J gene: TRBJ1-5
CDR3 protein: ASSLAHEGQPQH

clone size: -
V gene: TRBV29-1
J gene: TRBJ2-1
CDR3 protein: SVEPAESYNEQF

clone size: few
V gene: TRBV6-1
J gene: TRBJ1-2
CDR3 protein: ASSETTGYT

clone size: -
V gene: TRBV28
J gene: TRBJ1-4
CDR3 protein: ASSFRGAPTNEKLF

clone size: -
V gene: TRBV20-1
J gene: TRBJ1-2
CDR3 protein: SASPIYGYT

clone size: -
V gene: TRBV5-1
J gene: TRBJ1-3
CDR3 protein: ASSTSVGAGNTIY

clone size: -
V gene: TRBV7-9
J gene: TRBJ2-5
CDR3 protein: ASSLYSQETQY

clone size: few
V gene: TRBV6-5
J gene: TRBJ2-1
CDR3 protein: ASSKGTGQQF